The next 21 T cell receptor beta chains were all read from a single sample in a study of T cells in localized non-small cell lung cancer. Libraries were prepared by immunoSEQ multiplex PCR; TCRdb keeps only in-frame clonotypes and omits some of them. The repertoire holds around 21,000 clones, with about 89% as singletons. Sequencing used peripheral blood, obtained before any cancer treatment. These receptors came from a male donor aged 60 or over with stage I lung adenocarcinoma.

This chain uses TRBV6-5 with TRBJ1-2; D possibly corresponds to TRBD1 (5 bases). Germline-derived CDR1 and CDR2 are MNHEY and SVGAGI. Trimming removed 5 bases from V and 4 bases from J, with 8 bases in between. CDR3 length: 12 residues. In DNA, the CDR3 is TGTGCCAGCAGTCCAGGGATCTATGGCTACACCTTC. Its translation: CASSPGIYGYTF.

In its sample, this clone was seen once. The CDR3 coding sequence is TGTGCCTGGAGTGTAAGACAGGGAGGCAATTCACCCCTCCACTTT. Protein sequence: CAWSVRQGGNSPLHF. The rearrangement uses TRBV30 and TRBJ1-6, with TRBD1 matching over 7 bases. The CDR3 is made up of 15 amino acids. Germline values: CDR1 GTSNPN, CDR2 SVGIG (reference sequence). J was trimmed by 7 bases and V by 0 bases; bases with no gene match: 6. The full variable domain, with the rest looked up from reference TRBV30 and TRBJ1-6, is SQTIHQWPATLVQPVGSPLSLECTVEGTSNPNLYWYRQAAGRGLQLLFYSVGIGQISSEVPQNLSASRPQDRQFILSSKKLLLSDSGFYLCAWSVRQGGNSPLHFGNGTRLTVT.

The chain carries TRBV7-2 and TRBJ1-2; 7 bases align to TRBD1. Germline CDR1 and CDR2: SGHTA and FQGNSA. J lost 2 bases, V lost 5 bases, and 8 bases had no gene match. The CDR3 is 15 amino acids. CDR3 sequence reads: CASSVDRAQNYGYTF. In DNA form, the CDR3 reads TGTGCCAGCAGCGTAGACAGGGCTCAAAACTATGGCTACACCTTC.

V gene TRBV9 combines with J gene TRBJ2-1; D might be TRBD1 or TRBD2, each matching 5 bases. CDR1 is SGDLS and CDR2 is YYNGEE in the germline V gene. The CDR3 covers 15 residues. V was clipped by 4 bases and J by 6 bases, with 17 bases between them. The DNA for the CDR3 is TGTGCCAGCAGCCCTGACAGTCCCCGGGGCAATGAGCAGTTCTTC. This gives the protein CASSPDSPRGNEQFF.

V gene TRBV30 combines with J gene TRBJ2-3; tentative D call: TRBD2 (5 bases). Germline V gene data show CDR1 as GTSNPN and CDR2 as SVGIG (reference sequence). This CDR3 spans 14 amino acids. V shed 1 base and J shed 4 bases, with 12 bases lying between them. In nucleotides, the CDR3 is TGTGCCTGGAGTGAGGGAGTGATGCCAGATACGCAGTATTTT. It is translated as CAWSEGVMPDTQYF.

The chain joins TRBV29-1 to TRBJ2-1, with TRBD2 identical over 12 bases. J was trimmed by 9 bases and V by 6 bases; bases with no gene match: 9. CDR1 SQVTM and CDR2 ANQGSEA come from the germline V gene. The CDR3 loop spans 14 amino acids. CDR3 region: CSVDPLAGGFEQFF. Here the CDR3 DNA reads TGCAGCGTCGACCCGCTAGCGGGAGGGTTTGAGCAGTTCTTC.

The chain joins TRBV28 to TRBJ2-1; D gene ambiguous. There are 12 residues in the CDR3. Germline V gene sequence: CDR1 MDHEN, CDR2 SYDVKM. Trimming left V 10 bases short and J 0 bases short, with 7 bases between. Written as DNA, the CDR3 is TGTGCCACGGTTAACTCCTACAATGAGCAGTTCTTC. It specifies CATVNSYNEQFF.

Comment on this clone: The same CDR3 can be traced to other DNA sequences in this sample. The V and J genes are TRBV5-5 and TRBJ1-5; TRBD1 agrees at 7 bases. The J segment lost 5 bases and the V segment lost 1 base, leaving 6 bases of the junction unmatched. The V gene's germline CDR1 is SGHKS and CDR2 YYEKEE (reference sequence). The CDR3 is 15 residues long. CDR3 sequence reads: CASSLTGENDQPQHF. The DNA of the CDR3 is TGTGCCAGCAGCTTGACAGGGGAGAACGATCAGCCCCAGCATTTT.

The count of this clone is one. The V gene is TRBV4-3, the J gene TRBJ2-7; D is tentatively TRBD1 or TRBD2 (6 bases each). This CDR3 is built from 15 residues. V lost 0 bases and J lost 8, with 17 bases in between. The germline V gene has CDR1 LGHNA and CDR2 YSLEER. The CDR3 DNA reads TGCGCCAGCAGCCAAGATGTTGGGCCGGGGGCACAGCAGTACTTC. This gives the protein CASSQDVGPGAQQYF.

The CDR3 loop is CASSSLEGPYNEQFF. CDR3 sequence (DNA): TGTGCCAGCAGCTCCCTTGAAGGTCCCTACAATGAGCAGTTCTTC. The V call is TRBV5-6, the J call TRBJ2-1; the D is unclear. This CDR3 spans 15 amino acids. Trimming shortened V by 3 bases and J by 2 bases, and 12 bases separated the two germline ends. CDR1 and CDR2 (germline): SGHDT, YYEEEE.

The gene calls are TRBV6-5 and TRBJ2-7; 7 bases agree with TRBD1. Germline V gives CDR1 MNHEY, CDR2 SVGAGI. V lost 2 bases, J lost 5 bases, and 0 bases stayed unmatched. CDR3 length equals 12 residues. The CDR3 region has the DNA TGTGCCAGCAGTTACGACAGGGACGAGCAGTACTTC. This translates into CASSYDRDEQYF.

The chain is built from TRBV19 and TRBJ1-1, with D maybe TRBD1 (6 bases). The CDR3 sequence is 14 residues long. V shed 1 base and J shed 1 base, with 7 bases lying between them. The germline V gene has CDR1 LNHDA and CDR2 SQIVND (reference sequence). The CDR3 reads CASSIGRGNTEAFF. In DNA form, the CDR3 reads TGTGCCAGTAGTATAGGCAGGGGGAACACTGAAGCTTTCTTT.

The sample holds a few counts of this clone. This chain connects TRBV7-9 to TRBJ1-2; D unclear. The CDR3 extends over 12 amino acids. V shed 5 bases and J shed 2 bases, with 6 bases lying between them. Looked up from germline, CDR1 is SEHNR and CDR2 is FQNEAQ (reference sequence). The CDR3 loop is CASSGENYGYTF. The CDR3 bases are TGTGCCAGCAGCGGCGAGAACTATGGCTACACCTTC.

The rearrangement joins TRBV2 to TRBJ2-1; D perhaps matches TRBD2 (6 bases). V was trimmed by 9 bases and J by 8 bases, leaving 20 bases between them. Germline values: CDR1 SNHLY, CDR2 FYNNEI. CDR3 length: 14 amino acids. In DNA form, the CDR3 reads TGTGCCAGTAGCCGGAGGGTTAGTGGCGATGAGCAGTTCTTC. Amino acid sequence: CASSRRVSGDEQFF.

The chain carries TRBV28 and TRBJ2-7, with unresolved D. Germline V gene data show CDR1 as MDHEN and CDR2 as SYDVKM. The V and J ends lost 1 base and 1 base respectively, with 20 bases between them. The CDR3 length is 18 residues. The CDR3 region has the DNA TGTGCCAGCAGTTTATACCCCCTCCGGCTTACCCCATCCTACGAGCAGTACTTC. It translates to CASSLYPLRLTPSYEQYF.

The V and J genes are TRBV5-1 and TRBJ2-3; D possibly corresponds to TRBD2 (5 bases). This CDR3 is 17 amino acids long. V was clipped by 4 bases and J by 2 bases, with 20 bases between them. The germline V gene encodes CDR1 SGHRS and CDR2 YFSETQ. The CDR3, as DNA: TGCGCCAGCAGCCCCTCTGGGGAGCCACTACTCACAGATACGCAGTATTTT. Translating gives CASSPSGEPLLTDTQYF.

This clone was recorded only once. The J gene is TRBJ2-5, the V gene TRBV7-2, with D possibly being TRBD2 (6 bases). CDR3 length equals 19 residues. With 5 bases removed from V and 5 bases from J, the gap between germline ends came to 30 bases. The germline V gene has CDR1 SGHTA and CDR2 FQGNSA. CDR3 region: CASSLLEGSGGPKHETQYF. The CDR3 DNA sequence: TGTGCCAGCAGCCTTTTGGAGGGTAGCGGAGGCCCCAAACATGAGACCCAGTACTTC. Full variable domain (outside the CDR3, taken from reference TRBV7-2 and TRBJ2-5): GAGVSQSPSNKVTEKGKDVELRCDPISGHTALYWYRQSLGQGLEFLIYFQGNSAPDKSGLPSDRFSAERTGGSVSTLTIQRTQQEDSAVYLCASSLLEGSGGPKHETQYFGPGTRLLVL.

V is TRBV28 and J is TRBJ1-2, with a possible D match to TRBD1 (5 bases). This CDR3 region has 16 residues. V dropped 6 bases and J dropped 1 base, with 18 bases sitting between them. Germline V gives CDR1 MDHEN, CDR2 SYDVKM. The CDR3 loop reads CASSLTGFAGNYGYTF. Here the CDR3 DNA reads TGTGCCAGCAGCCTCACAGGATTCGCTGGTAACTATGGCTACACCTTC.

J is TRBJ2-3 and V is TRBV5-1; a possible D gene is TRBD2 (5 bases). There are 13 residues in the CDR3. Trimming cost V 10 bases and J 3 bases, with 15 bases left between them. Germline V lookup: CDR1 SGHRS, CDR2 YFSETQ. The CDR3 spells CACGKGETDTQYF. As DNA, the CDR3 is TGCGCCTGCGGCAAGGGAGAAACAGATACGCAGTATTTT.

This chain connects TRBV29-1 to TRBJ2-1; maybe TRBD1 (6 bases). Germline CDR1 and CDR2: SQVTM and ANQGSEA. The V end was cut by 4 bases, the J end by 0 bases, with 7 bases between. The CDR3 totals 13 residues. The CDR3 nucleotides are TGCAGCGTTGGGACAGACTCCTACAATGAGCAGTTCTTC. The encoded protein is CSVGTDSYNEQFF.

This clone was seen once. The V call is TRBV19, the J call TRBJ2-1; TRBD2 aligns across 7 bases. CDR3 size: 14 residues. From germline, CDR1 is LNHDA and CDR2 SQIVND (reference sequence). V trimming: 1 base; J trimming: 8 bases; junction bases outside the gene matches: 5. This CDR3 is CASSIGLAHDEQFF. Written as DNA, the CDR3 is TGTGCCAGTAGTATAGGACTAGCCCACGATGAGCAGTTCTTC.